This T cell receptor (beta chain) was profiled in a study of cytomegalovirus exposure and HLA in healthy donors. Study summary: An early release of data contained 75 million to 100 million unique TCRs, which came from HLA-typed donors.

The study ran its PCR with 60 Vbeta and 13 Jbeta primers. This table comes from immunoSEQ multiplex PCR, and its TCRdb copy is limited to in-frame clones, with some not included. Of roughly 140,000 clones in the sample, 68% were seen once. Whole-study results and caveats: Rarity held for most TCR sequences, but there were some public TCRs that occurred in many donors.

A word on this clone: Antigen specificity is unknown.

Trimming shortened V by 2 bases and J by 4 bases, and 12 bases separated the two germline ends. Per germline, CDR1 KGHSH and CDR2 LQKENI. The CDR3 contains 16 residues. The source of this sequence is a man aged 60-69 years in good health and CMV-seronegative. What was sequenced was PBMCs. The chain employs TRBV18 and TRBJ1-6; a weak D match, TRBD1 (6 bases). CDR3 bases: TGTGCCAGCTCACCAGGGGGGGACATTTATAATTCACCCCTCCACTTT. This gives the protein CASSPGGDIYNSPLHF. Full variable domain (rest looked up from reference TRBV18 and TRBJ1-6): NAGVMQNPRHLVRRRGQEARLRCSPMKGHSHVYWYRQLPEEGLKFMVYLQKENIIDESGMPKERFSAEFPKEGPSILRIQQVVRGDSAAYFCASSPGGDIYNSPLHFGNGTRLTVT.